The clone carrying this TCR beta chain has a count of ten or more. These data originate in a study of CD8+CD57+ T cells in acquired aplastic anemia. Template material for TCR beta VDJ and CDR3 profiling consisted of genomic DNA. TCRdb re-derived calls from the reads in MiXCR, one entry per CDR3 protein. The sample has 400,000 to 500,000 distinct CDR3 sequences; 65% to 80% are singletons. The TCR sequence derives from a human donor in good health, serving as a control. Source material: sorted CD4+, CD8+, or CD8+CD57+ T cells (not recorded which) from PBMCs.

The CDR3 spells CASSLARVRPTYQPQHF. CDR3 nucleotide sequence: TGTGCCAGCAGCTTAGCTCGGGTCCGCCCAACTTATCAGCCCCAGCATTTT. The J gene is TRBJ1-5, the V gene TRBV7-8; the D is unclear. Germline V CDR1 and CDR2: SGHVS, FQNEAQ. The CDR3 consists of 17 residues. Trimming cost V 0 bases and J 5 bases, with 17 bases left between them.